These 10 T cell receptor beta chains originate from one sample sequenced in a study of blood T cell repertoires in COVID-19. Clones were read by immunoSEQ multiplex PCR, and TCRdb kept only the in-frame ones, dropping some. The sample consists of roughly 410,000 clones, 70% to 90% of them appearing once. Material for sequencing was peripheral blood. The receptors stem from a woman aged 60-70 years with COVID-19, enrolled during active disease.

The V call is TRBV7-9, the J call TRBJ1-2, with D possibly being TRBD1 (5 bases). Trimming took 5 bases from V and 6 from J, leaving 19 bases between them. The CDR3 runs 15 residues. Germline CDR1 reads SEHNR; CDR2 reads FQNEAQ (reference sequence). This CDR3 reads CASSGGQGGGHGYTF. The CDR3 DNA reads TGTGCCAGCAGCGGTGGGCAGGGAGGCGGCCATGGCTACACCTTC.

This clone was seen only once. The V and J genes are TRBV7-2 and TRBJ2-1; 10 nucleotides match TRBD1. V trimming: 3 bases; J trimming: 6 bases; junction bases outside the gene matches: 8. The CDR3 consists of 16 residues. The germline gives CDR1 SGHTA, CDR2 FQGNSA. In nucleotides, the CDR3 is TGTGCCAGCAGCTTGAGAGGGACAGGGGAAAGCAATGAGCAGTTCTTC. Amino acid sequence: CASSLRGTGESNEQFF.

This clone occurred once. This chain joins TRBV7-9 and TRBJ2-7; possibly TRBD1 for D (6 bases). The CDR3 consists of 12 residues. V lost 5 bases, J lost 7 bases, and 12 bases lay in between. Germline CDR1 SEHNR, CDR2 FQNEAQ (reference sequence). The CDR3 DNA reads TGTGCCAGCAGCAAACAGGGTTGGGAGCAGTACTTC. It translates to CASSKQGWEQYF.

The chain has TRBV30 and TRBJ2-7; TRBD2 is a possible D gene (6 bases). This CDR3 spans 13 amino acids. V lost 1 base and J lost 5, with 12 bases in between. Germline V gene lookup returns CDR1 GTSNPN and CDR2 SVGIG (reference sequence). CDR3 amino acids: CAWSGGAGDEQYF. DNA for the CDR3: TGTGCCTGGAGTGGGGGAGCGGGCGACGAGCAGTACTTC.

V gene TRBV18 combines with J gene TRBJ2-2; perhaps TRBD1 as D (5 bases). The CDR3 is 15 residues long. The V gene's germline CDR1 is KGHSH and CDR2 LQKENI. Trimming took off 6 bases at V and 2 bases at J, with 13 bases between the two ends. In DNA form, the CDR3 reads TGTGCCAGCTCCCAGGGCCAGATCAACACCGGGGAGCTGTTTTTT. It encodes CASSQGQINTGELFF.

The chain combines TRBV30 with TRBJ1-1; TRBD1 agrees at 8 bases. Germline trimming cut 3 bases from V and 1 base from J; bases unmatched to any gene: 4. The CDR3 covers 14 residues. Per germline, CDR1 GTSNPN and CDR2 SVGIG (reference sequence). In nucleotides, the CDR3 is TGTGCCTGGAGGTGGGGGACAGGGAACACTGAAGCTTTCTTT. This sequence encodes CAWRWGTGNTEAFF.

The CDR3 DNA reads as TGTGCCAGTACTAATACGGGGACTCACTCCTACAATGAGCAGTTCTTC. This gives the protein CASTNTGTHSYNEQFF. The chain recombines TRBV19 with TRBJ2-1; possible D gene TRBD2, 6 bases. The CDR3 is 16 amino acids. V was cut by 7 bases and J by 0 bases, with 16 bases left in between. Germline V gene sequence: CDR1 LNHDA, CDR2 SQIVND (reference sequence).

The chain has TRBV6-2 or TRBV6-3 and TRBJ1-2; TRBD1 aligns across 9 bases. Germline CDR1 MNHEY, CDR2 SVGEGT. V shed 5 bases and J 7 bases; nucleotides not matched to a gene: 8. The CDR3 sequence is 14 residues long. Written as DNA, the CDR3 is TGTGCCAGCAGTACCTGGGGACAGGGTGGTGGCTACACCTTC. This translates into CASSTWGQGGGYTF.

The rearrangement uses TRBV5-1 and TRBJ2-2; the match to TRBD1 covers 7 bases. In germline, CDR1 is SGHRS, CDR2 YFSETQ. After removal of 2 bases from V and 6 bases from J, the junction contained 13 bases not matched to a gene. This CDR3 has 17 amino acids. This CDR3 reads CASSFRGGVSRAGELFF. CDR3 sequence (DNA): TGCGCCAGCAGCTTTCGAGGGGGCGTGAGTAGGGCCGGGGAGCTGTTTTTT.

The CDR3 reads CSVEPTRRGRVCIPMNTEAFF. CDR3 nucleotide sequence: TGCAGCGTTGAACCAACGCGGAGGGGGCGCGTCTGTATTCCGATGAACACTGAAGCTTTCTTT. The chain couples TRBV29-1 to TRBJ1-1; 7 bases are shared with TRBD1. Trimming took 2 bases from V and 0 from J; bases not matched to a gene: 24. Germline-derived CDR1 and CDR2 are SQVTM and ANQGSEA. This CDR3 is built from 21 residues.